This TCR beta chain derives from a study of CD8 T cells in Susac syndrome. Trimming took off 5 bases at V and 4 bases at J, with 18 bases between the two ends. This CDR3 contains 15 residues. CDR1 KGHSH and CDR2 LQKENI come from the germline V gene. RNA in amounts of about 0.5 to 1 ug was reverse transcribed with random hexamers. Using its own MiXCR run on the immunoSEQ multiplex PCR reads, TCRdb lists one record per CDR3 protein. The sample consists of roughly 50,000 distinct CDR3 sequences, roughly 93% of them appearing once. The sequenced material came from CD8+ T cells from PBMCs. This receptor was obtained from a human donor in good health. The gene calls are TRBV18 and TRBJ2-7; D possibly corresponds to TRBD2 (6 bases). The CDR3 DNA sequence: TGTGCCAGCTCATTGTCGGGACTTCCTGGATACGAGCAGTACTTC. Translating it yields CASSLSGLPGYEQYF.